This T cell receptor beta chain was documented in a study of T cell responses to AZD1222 COVID-19 vaccine. Study-wide results and caveats: Unmutated regions of variants are reportedly targeted by nearly half of spike-specific TCRs. Vaccination with two AZD1222 doses was followed by a rise in Spike-specific TCR breadth and depth.

The protocol was immunoSEQ multiplex PCR, while the TCRdb copy is restricted to in-frame clones and leaves out a portion. Of approximately 150,000 clones in the sample, roughly nine tenths are singletons; the top ten hold around 1.3%. With regard to this clone: The antigen is not known.

Pooling was applied to second doses at about 4 or about 12 weeks. V was shortened by 0 bases and J by 6 bases, with 9 bases between the two germline ends. Germline V lookup: CDR1 SNHLY, CDR2 FYNNEI. This CDR3 comprises 15 residues. The chain recombines TRBV2 with TRBJ1-6, with D unresolved. The receptor's source is an adult who received the AZD1222 COVID-19 vaccine. The sample here was peripheral blood, taken 28 days after the second AZD1222 dose. The CDR3 region has the DNA TGTGCCAGCAGTGAAGCGGGGAAGATTAATTCACCCCTCCACTTT. Translating it yields CASSEAGKINSPLHF.